Listed below are T cell receptor beta chains from one sample, sequenced in a study of shared clonotypes between healthy human individuals. Repertoires were generated with immunoSEQ multiplex PCR, while TCRdb's copy carries only in-frame clones and drops some. Counted here are approximately 500,000 clones, around 73% occurring once; the ten biggest clones make up around 13%. The sequenced material came from PBMCs. The receptors originated from a woman in her thirties or forties in good health. Some clones in this sample may be carry-over from other donors' samples. CDR3s include the opening cysteine and the closing phenylalanine or tryptophan. D genes are given only for firm matches.

16	TRBV7-3	NA	TRBJ2-2	CASSLTPNKNTGELFF	TGTGCCAGCAGCTTAACTCCTAACAAGAACACCGGGGAGCTGTTTTTT
15	TRBV5-1	NA	TRBJ1-6	CASSLAGQGYSPLHF	TGCGCCAGCAGCTTGGCCGGCCAGGGATATTCACCCCTCCACTTT
13	TRBV29-1	TRBD2	TRBJ2-1	CSVVAGGRNEQFF	TGCAGCGTTGTTGCGGGAGGCCGCAATGAGCAGTTCTTC
14	TRBV19	NA	TRBJ2-4	CASKDQISADIQYF	TGTGCCAGTAAGGACCAGATCAGCGCGGACATTCAGTACTTC
15	TRBV5-1	TRBD1	TRBJ2-2	CASSYGQGAIGELFF	TGCGCCAGCAGCTACGGACAGGGGGCTATCGGGGAGCTGTTTTTT
11	TRBV30	NA	TRBJ2-1	CAWMWGLEQFF	TGTGCCTGGATGTGGGGGCTTGAGCAGTTCTTC
16	TRBV28	NA	TRBJ1-2	CASSTTPSTPNYGYTF	TGTGCCAGCAGTACCACCCCCTCGACACCTAACTATGGCTACACCTTC
14	TRBV7-9	NA	TRBJ2-7	CASSPIDASYEQYF	TGTGCCAGCAGCCCTATAGACGCGAGCTACGAGCAGTACTTC
15	TRBV19	NA	TRBJ2-2	CASSTRGRNTGELFF	TGTGCCAGTAGTACCCGGGGGCGAAACACCGGGGAGCTGTTTTTT
14	TRBV5-1	NA	TRBJ1-1	CASSLRATNTEAFF	TGCGCCAGCAGCTTGCGGGCTACCAACACTGAAGCTTTCTTT